The subject of this entry is one T cell receptor (beta chain). V was clipped by 1 base and J by 7 bases; unmatched bases: 6. The CDR3 totals 14 residues. The V gene's germline CDR1 is SQVTM and CDR2 ANQGSEA. The source of the sample is a study of blood T cell repertoires in COVID-19. Study in general: Italy, Spain and the United States were the sources of the convalescent and acute COVID-19 samples. Sources were T cells, B-cell-depleted T cells, or PBMCs; the material itself was cDNA or gDNA.

Original handling: The authors estimated nucleated cell counts from reference gene primer amplification. TCRdb's table, derived via immunoSEQ multiplex PCR, lists solely in-frame clones and lacks some. The V and J calls and clone size come from that table; D and trimming were worked out from the DNA. Here the sample spans about 62,000 clones, 75% to 90% being singletons. The clonotype was recovered from a woman of 80 years or more with acute or convalescent COVID-19. What was sequenced was peripheral blood. This chain links TRBV29-1 with TRBJ2-2; 7 bases fit TRBD1. This CDR3 is CSVEVDRAVGELFF. CDR3 sequence (DNA): TGCAGCGTTGAAGTCGACAGGGCTGTCGGGGAGCTGTTTTTT.